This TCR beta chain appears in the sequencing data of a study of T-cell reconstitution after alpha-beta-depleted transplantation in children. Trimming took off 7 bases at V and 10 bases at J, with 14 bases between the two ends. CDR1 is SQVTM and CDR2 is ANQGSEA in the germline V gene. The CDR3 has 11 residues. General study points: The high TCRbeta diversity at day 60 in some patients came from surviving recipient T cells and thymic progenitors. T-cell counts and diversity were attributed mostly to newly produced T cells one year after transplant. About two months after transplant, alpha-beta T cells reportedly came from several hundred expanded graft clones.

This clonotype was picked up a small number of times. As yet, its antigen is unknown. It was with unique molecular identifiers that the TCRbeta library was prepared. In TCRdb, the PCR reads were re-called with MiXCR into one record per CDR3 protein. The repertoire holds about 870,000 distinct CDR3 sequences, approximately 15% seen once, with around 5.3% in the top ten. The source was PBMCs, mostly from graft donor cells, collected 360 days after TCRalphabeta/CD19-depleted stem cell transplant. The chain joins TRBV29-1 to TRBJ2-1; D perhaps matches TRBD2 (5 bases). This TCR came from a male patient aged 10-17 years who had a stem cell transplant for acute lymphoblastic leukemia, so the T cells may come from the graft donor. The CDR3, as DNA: TGCAGCGGGGCAGGTGGGAGCGAGCAGTTCTTC. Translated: CSGAGGSEQFF.